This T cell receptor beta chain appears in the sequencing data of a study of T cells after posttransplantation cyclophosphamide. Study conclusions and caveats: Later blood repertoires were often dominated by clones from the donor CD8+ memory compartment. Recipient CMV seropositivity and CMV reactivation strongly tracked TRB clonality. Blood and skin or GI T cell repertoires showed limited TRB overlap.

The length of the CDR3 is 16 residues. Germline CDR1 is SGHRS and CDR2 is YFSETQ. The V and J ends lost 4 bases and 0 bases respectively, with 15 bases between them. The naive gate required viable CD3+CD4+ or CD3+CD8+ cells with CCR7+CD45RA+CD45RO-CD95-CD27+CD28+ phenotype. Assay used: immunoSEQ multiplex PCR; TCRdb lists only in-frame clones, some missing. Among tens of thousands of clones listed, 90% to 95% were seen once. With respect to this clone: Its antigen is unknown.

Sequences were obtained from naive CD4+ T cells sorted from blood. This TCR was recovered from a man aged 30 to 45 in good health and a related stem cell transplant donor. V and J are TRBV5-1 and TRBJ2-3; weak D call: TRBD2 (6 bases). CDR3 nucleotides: TGCGCCAGCAGCCGGGGGACTGGGACCAGCACAGATACGCAGTATTTT. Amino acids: CASSRGTGTSTDTQYF.